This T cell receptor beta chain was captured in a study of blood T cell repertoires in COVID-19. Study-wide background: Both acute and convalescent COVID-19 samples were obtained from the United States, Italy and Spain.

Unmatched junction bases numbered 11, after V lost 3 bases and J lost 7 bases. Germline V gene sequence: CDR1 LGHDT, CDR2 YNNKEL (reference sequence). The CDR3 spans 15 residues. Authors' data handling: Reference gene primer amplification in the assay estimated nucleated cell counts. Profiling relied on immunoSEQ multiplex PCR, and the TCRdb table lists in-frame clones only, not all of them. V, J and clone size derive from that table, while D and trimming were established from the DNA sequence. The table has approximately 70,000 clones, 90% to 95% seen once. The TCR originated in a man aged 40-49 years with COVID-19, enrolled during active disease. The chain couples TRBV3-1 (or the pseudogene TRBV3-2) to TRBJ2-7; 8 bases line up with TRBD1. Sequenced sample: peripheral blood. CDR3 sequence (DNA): TGTGCCAGCAGCCACACTACCCAGGGGGCTCGAGAGCAGTACTTC. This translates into CASSHTTQGAREQYF.